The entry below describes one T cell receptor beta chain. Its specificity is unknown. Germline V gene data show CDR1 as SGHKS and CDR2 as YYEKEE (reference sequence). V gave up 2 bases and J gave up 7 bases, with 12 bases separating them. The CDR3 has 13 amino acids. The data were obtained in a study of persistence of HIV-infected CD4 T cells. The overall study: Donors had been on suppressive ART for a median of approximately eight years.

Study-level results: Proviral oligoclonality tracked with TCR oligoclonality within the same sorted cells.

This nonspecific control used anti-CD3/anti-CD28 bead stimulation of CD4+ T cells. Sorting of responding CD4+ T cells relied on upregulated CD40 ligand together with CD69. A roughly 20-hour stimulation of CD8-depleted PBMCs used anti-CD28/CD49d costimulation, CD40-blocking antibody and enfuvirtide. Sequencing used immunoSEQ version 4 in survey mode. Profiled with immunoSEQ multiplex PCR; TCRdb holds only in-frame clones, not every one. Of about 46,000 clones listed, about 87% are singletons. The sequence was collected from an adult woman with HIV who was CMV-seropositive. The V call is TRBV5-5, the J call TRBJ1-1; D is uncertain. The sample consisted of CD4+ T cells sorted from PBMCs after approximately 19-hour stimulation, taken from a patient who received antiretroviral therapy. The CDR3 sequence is CASSFRVDSEAFF. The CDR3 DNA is TGTGCCAGCAGCTTCCGTGTCGATAGTGAAGCTTTCTTT.